The sequence of this TCR beta chain was determined in a study of early T cells in non-severe SARS-CoV-2 infection. Overall study: The authors sequenced bulk RNA from unsorted whole blood, leaving chains unpaired.

This clonotype came up many times. Its antigen is unknown. Study-level points and caveats: Missing private and CD4 specificities, VDJdb matching favored anti-spike CD8 responses.

Individual cDNA molecules were tagged with unique molecular identifiers. TCRdb analysed the 5' RACE reads with MiXCR anew, one entry per CDR3 protein. The sample has tens of thousands of distinct CDR3 sequences; roughly 9.1% are singletons. V lost 3 bases to trimming and J lost 0 bases, with 14 bases between them. CDR3 length: 16 residues. The germline CDR1 and CDR2 sequences are MGHDK and SYGVNS. The receptor comes from an adult who was a healthcare worker with PCR-confirmed SARS-CoV-2 infection or an uninfected control (not recorded which). Sequencing used whole blood, obtained at baseline. The V gene is TRBV25-1, the J gene TRBJ1-1; D might be TRBD1 (5 bases). For the CDR3, the DNA is TGTGCCAGCAGTGATCTTATGGGGGGTGTGAACACTGAAGCTTTCTTT. This encodes CASSDLMGGVNTEAFF.